The rows below give T cell receptor beta chains drawn from one sample of a study of CD8 T cells in Susac syndrome. TCRdb re-derived calls from the immunoSEQ multiplex PCR reads in MiXCR, one entry per CDR3 protein. The sample records roughly 130,000 distinct CDR3 sequences, around 96% being singletons. The specimen was CD4+ T cells from PBMCs. The receptors derive from a human donor in good health. Each CDR3 is given with its conserved first and last residue. The D gene is left open where the match is weak. Rows may omit the clone size; those that give it use once, few, many or a size class.

cdr3_nt: TGTGCCAGCATTCGGGACAGGGGAGGTACCGGGGAGCTGTTTTTT; cdr3_aa: CASIRDRGGTGELFF; cdr3_length: 15; j_call: TRBJ2-2; clone_size: -; v_call: TRBV2; d_call: TRBD1
cdr3_nt: TGTGCCAGCAGCCAAGGCCAGGGTCCCTACGAGCAGTACTTC; cdr3_aa: CASSQGQGPYEQYF; cdr3_length: 14; j_call: TRBJ2-7; clone_size: -; v_call: TRBV3-1; d_call: -
cdr3_nt: TGCAGCGTTGTTCCGTGGGGTGGGGATGAGCAGTTCTTC; cdr3_aa: CSVVPWGGDEQFF; cdr3_length: 13; j_call: TRBJ2-1; clone_size: -; v_call: TRBV29-1; d_call: -
cdr3_nt: TGTGCCTGGTTACAGTCCTCCGGGAACACCGGGGAGCTGTTTTTT; cdr3_aa: CAWLQSSGNTGELFF; cdr3_length: 15; j_call: TRBJ2-2; clone_size: -; v_call: TRBV30; d_call: -
cdr3_nt: TGCAGCGGTGCCCCTGCCGGGGAAGATACGCAGTATTTT; cdr3_aa: CSGAPAGEDTQYF; cdr3_length: 13; j_call: TRBJ2-3; clone_size: -; v_call: TRBV29-1; d_call: -
cdr3_nt: TGTGCCAGCAGTAAACCGGGGGGGCCCGGGGAGCTGTTTTTT; cdr3_aa: CASSKPGGPGELFF; cdr3_length: 14; j_call: TRBJ2-2; clone_size: -; v_call: TRBV25-1; d_call: TRBD2
cdr3_nt: TGCAGTGCTACCGGGCAGGGGGCAACATACGAGCAGTACTTC; cdr3_aa: CSATGQGATYEQYF; cdr3_length: 14; j_call: TRBJ2-7; clone_size: -; v_call: TRBV20-1; d_call: TRBD1
cdr3_nt: TGTGCCAGCAGGGGACGCACAGATACGCAGTATTTT; cdr3_aa: CASRGRTDTQYF; cdr3_length: 12; j_call: TRBJ2-3; clone_size: -; v_call: TRBV6-5; d_call: -
cdr3_nt: TGTGCCAGCAGTTACTCGAGCGGGCCCGGACCAGAGACCCAGTACTTC; cdr3_aa: CASSYSSGPGPETQYF; cdr3_length: 16; j_call: TRBJ2-5; clone_size: once; v_call: TRBV6-5; d_call: -
cdr3_nt: TGTGCCAGCAGCGGGGCTCAGGAGCAGTTCTTC; cdr3_aa: CASSGAQEQFF; cdr3_length: 11; j_call: TRBJ2-1; clone_size: -; v_call: TRBV3-1; d_call: -
cdr3_nt: TGTGCCAGCAGTCCTACAGCCACCGGGGAGCTGTTTTTT; cdr3_aa: CASSPTATGELFF; cdr3_length: 13; j_call: TRBJ2-2; clone_size: -; v_call: TRBV12-3/TRBV12-4; d_call: -
cdr3_nt: TGTGCCACCAGTGAGGGGAGGGTGGGACGCGGCTACACCTTC; cdr3_aa: CATSEGRVGRGYTF; cdr3_length: 14; j_call: TRBJ1-2; clone_size: -; v_call: TRBV24-1; d_call: -
cdr3_nt: TGTGCCAGCAGCTCCCACAGGATATCCTACAATGAGCAGTTCTTC; cdr3_aa: CASSSHRISYNEQFF; cdr3_length: 15; j_call: TRBJ2-1; clone_size: once; v_call: TRBV14; d_call: -
cdr3_nt: TGTGCCAGCAGTTTGCCCCCAGGGCAGTATCAGCCCCAGCATTTT; cdr3_aa: CASSLPPGQYQPQHF; cdr3_length: 15; j_call: TRBJ1-5; clone_size: -; v_call: TRBV28; d_call: -
cdr3_nt: TGTGCCAGCAAAAATCCTTCCTACGAGCAGTACTTC; cdr3_aa: CASKNPSYEQYF; cdr3_length: 12; j_call: TRBJ2-7; clone_size: -; v_call: TRBV6-5; d_call: -
cdr3_nt: TGTGCCAGCACAACAGTATCGAACACCGGGGAGCTGTTTTTT; cdr3_aa: CASTTVSNTGELFF; cdr3_length: 14; j_call: TRBJ2-2; clone_size: once; v_call: TRBV2; d_call: -
cdr3_nt: TGTGCCAGCAGTTTAGCGCCCTCCGAGCAGTACTTC; cdr3_aa: CASSLAPSEQYF; cdr3_length: 12; j_call: TRBJ2-7; clone_size: once; v_call: TRBV28; d_call: -
cdr3_nt: TGTGCCAGCAACCTTGGACTAGCGGGAGGGCGAGAGACCCAGTACTTC; cdr3_aa: CASNLGLAGGRETQYF; cdr3_length: 16; j_call: TRBJ2-5; clone_size: -; v_call: TRBV3-1; d_call: TRBD2
cdr3_nt: TGTGCCAGCTCACTTTCGGGTCAGCTCCTAAGCGGGTTAAACATTCAGTACTTC; cdr3_aa: CASSLSGQLLSGLNIQYF; cdr3_length: 18; j_call: TRBJ2-4; clone_size: -; v_call: TRBV18; d_call: -
cdr3_nt: TGCAGTGCTAGGCAGTCAGGGTCAATCCCTGAAGCTTTCTTT; cdr3_aa: CSARQSGSIPEAFF; cdr3_length: 14; j_call: TRBJ1-1; clone_size: -; v_call: TRBV20-1; d_call: -
cdr3_nt: TGTGCCAGCGGCTACCCCAGGGGTACAGAGACCCAGTACTTC; cdr3_aa: CASGYPRGTETQYF; cdr3_length: 14; j_call: TRBJ2-5; clone_size: -; v_call: TRBV28; d_call: -
cdr3_nt: TGCAGCGTTGAAAGGGAAAAACTGTTTTTT; cdr3_aa: CSVEREKLFF; cdr3_length: 10; j_call: TRBJ1-4; clone_size: -; v_call: TRBV29-1; d_call: -
cdr3_nt: TGTGCCAGCGGCACTAGCGGGATTTACAATGAGCAGTTCTTC; cdr3_aa: CASGTSGIYNEQFF; cdr3_length: 14; j_call: TRBJ2-1; clone_size: -; v_call: TRBV11-2; d_call: TRBD2
cdr3_nt: TGTGCCAGCAGTGGCCGACTAGCGGGAGGCTCAGGGGAGCAGTTCTTC; cdr3_aa: CASSGRLAGGSGEQFF; cdr3_length: 16; j_call: TRBJ2-1; clone_size: -; v_call: TRBV6-1; d_call: TRBD2
cdr3_nt: TGTGCCACCAGTGATTCACTCCTCGGGGGTAACAATGAGCAGTTCTTC; cdr3_aa: CATSDSLLGGNNEQFF; cdr3_length: 16; j_call: TRBJ2-1; clone_size: -; v_call: TRBV24-1; d_call: -
cdr3_nt: TGTGCCAGCAGTTATAGGACAGATACGCAGTATTTT; cdr3_aa: CASSYRTDTQYF; cdr3_length: 12; j_call: TRBJ2-3; clone_size: -; v_call: TRBV28; d_call: -
cdr3_nt: TGTGCCAGCAGTCTCCCTGGCAGGCAAGAGACCCAGTACTTC; cdr3_aa: CASSLPGRQETQYF; cdr3_length: 14; j_call: TRBJ2-5; clone_size: -; v_call: TRBV28; d_call: -
cdr3_nt: TGTGCCAGCAGCTTAAGCGGGAGGAGAGAGACCCAGTACTTC; cdr3_aa: CASSLSGRRETQYF; cdr3_length: 14; j_call: TRBJ2-5; clone_size: once; v_call: TRBV7-2; d_call: TRBD2
cdr3_nt: TGTGCCAGCAGCTTCCGGGACACTAGACGGCGGGAGCTGTTTTTT; cdr3_aa: CASSFRDTRRRELFF; cdr3_length: 15; j_call: TRBJ2-2; clone_size: -; v_call: TRBV7-2; d_call: -
cdr3_nt: TGTGCCAGTTGCGCTGGGACTAGCGGAACCTACGAGCAGTACTTC; cdr3_aa: CASCAGTSGTYEQYF; cdr3_length: 15; j_call: TRBJ2-7; clone_size: -; v_call: TRBV19; d_call: TRBD2
cdr3_nt: TGCAGCGGGATGGGCATTCTGAACACTGAAGCTTTCTTT; cdr3_aa: CSGMGILNTEAFF; cdr3_length: 13; j_call: TRBJ1-1; clone_size: -; v_call: TRBV29-1; d_call: -
cdr3_nt: TGTGCCAGCACCTCCTGGGGGGGGAACACTGAAGCTTTCTTT; cdr3_aa: CASTSWGGNTEAFF; cdr3_length: 14; j_call: TRBJ1-1; clone_size: -; v_call: TRBV7-9; d_call: -
cdr3_nt: TGCGCCAGCAGCCCCCAGACCAGCTCCTACAATGAGCAGTTCTTC; cdr3_aa: CASSPQTSSYNEQFF; cdr3_length: 15; j_call: TRBJ2-1; clone_size: -; v_call: TRBV5-1; d_call: -
cdr3_nt: TGTGCCAGCAGTCCCCAGGGACTGCTCACCGGGGAGCTGTTTTTT; cdr3_aa: CASSPQGLLTGELFF; cdr3_length: 15; j_call: TRBJ2-2; clone_size: -; v_call: TRBV27; d_call: -
cdr3_nt: TGTGCCAGCAGCCCCCGTTCCAGACTAGCGGGAGATACGCAGTATTTT; cdr3_aa: CASSPRSRLAGDTQYF; cdr3_length: 16; j_call: TRBJ2-3; clone_size: -; v_call: TRBV6-1; d_call: TRBD2
cdr3_nt: TGTGCCAGCAGCCTCCGGGGGGGGCCTTACCATGGCTACACCTTC; cdr3_aa: CASSLRGGPYHGYTF; cdr3_length: 15; j_call: TRBJ1-2; clone_size: -; v_call: TRBV3-1; d_call: -
cdr3_nt: TGTGCCAGCAGCGGGAACACTGAAGCTTTCTTT; cdr3_aa: CASSGNTEAFF; cdr3_length: 11; j_call: TRBJ1-1; clone_size: -; v_call: TRBV6-6; d_call: -